This T cell receptor beta chain is drawn from a study of T-cell memory formation after mild COVID-19. Study information: Largely, TCR clusters stayed within a single donor.

After removal of 1 base from V and 0 bases from J, the junction contained 5 bases not matched to a gene. CDR1 and CDR2 (germline): KGHDR, SFDVKD. The CDR3 runs 18 residues. MiXCR, run by TCRdb on the 5' RACE reads, gives a single entry per CDR3 protein. This table holds about 430,000 distinct CDR3 sequences, 20% to 25% found once. The clonotype originates from an adult woman who had mild COVID-19 (a few samples of this study predate the infection). Cell type and time point are not known. The sample comprised PBMCs or a T cell subset sorted from them (not recorded which). V usage is TRBV24-1 and J usage is TRBJ1-4; 9 bases align to TRBD1. The CDR3 region has the DNA TGTGCCACCAGTGATTTATGGGACAGGGTTGCAACTAATGAAAAACTGTTTTTT. This translates into CATSDLWDRVATNEKLFF.